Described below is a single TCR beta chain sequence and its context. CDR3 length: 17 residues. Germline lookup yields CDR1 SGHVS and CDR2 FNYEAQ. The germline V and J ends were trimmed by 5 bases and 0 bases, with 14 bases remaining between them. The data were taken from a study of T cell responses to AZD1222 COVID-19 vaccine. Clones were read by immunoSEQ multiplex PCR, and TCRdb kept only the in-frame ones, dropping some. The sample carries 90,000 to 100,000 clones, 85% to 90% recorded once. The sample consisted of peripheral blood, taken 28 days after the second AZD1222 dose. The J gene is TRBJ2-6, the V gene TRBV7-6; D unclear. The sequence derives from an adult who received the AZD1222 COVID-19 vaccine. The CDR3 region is CASSSLIGGSGANVLTF. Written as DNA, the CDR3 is TGTGCCAGCAGCAGCTTAATCGGCGGCTCTGGGGCCAACGTCCTGACTTTC.